This paragraph covers one T cell receptor (beta chain) sequence. Antigen specificity is unknown. The assay was immunoSEQ multiplex PCR, and TCRdb's table has in-frame clones only and misses some. The data contain approximately 90,000 clones, approximately 94% of them seen just once; the ten biggest clones take up about 12%. Trimming stripped 0 bases from V and 0 bases from J, with 11 bases between. Germline assignment: CDR1 LGHDT and CDR2 YNNKEL (reference sequence). This CDR3 has 16 amino acids. This entry belongs to a study of T cell responses to AZD1222 COVID-19 vaccine. Study-wide points: Elevations in Spike-specific TCR breadth and depth followed administration of two AZD1222 doses.

The chain links TRBV3-1 (or the pseudogene TRBV3-2) to TRBJ1-1; D ambiguous. The source of this sequence is an adult in good health. Sequenced material: peripheral blood, taken on day 0 of AZD1222 vaccination. The CDR3 is CASSQERTVMNTEAFF. As DNA, the CDR3 is TGTGCCAGCAGCCAAGAGCGAACCGTTATGAACACTGAAGCTTTCTTT.